This TCR beta chain is drawn from a study of T cell responses to AZD1222 COVID-19 vaccine. Study-level background: Second doses that came at about 4 or about 12 weeks were put together. General study findings and limits: Regions 160-218 and 743-854 dominated among vaccine-associated CD4 TCRs spanning spike.

TCRdb's table, derived via immunoSEQ multiplex PCR, lists solely in-frame clones and lacks some. The repertoire holds 100,000 to 120,000 clones, with 88% as singletons. On this clone: The target antigen is unknown.

The CDR3 extends over 12 amino acids. Germline lookup yields CDR1 GTSNPN and CDR2 SVGIG (reference sequence). V gave up 0 bases and J gave up 11 bases, with 13 bases separating them. The chain employs TRBV30 and TRBJ2-5; a possible D gene is TRBD2 (5 bases). The material sequenced was peripheral blood, taken on day 0 of AZD1222 vaccination. The sequence derives from an adult in good health. The CDR3 here is CAWSVTGLGQYF. CDR3 nucleotide sequence: TGTGCCTGGAGTGTAACCGGACTGGGGCAGTACTTC.